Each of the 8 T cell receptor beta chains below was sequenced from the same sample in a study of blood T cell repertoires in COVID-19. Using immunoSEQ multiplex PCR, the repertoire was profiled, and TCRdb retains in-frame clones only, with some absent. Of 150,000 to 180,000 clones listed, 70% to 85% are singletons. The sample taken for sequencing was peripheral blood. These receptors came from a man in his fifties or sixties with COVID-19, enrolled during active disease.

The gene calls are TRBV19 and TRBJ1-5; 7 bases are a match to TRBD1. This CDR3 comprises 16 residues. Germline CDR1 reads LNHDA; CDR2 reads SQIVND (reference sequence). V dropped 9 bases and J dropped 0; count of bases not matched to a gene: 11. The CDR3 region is CASQTTGAYSNQPQHF. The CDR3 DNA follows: TGTGCCAGCCAAACAACAGGGGCTTATAGCAATCAGCCCCAGCATTTT. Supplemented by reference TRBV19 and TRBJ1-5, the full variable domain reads DGGITQSPKYLFRKEGQNVTLSCEQNLNHDAMYWYRQDPGQGLRLIYYSQIVNDFQKGDIAEGYSVSREKKESFPLTVTSAQKNPTAFYLCASQTTGAYSNQPQHFGDGTRLSIL.

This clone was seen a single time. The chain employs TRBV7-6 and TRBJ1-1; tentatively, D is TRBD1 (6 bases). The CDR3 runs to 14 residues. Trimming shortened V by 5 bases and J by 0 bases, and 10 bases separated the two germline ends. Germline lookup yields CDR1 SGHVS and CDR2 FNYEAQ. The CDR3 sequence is CASSPRTVNTEAFF. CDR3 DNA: TGTGCCAGCAGCCCCAGGACAGTGAACACTGAAGCTTTCTTT. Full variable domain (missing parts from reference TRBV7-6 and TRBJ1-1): GAGVSQSPRYKVTKRGQDVALRCDPISGHVSLYWYRQALGQGPEFLTYFNYEAQQDKSGLPNDRFSAERPEGSISTLTIQRTEQRDSAMYRCASSPRTVNTEAFFGQGTRLTVV.

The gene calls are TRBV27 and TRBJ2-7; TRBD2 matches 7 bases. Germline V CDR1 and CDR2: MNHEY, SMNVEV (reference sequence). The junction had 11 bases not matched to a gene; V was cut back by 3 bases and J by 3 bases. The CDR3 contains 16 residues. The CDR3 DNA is TGTGCCAGCAGTTTCGAGGTAGGGCGGGAGTTCTACGAGCAGTACTTC. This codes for CASSFEVGREFYEQYF.

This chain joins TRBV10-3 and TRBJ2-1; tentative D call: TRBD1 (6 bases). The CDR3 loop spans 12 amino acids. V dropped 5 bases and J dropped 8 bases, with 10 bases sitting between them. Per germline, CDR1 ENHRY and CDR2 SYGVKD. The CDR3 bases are TGTGCCATCAGTTCAGGGGTAGATGAGCAGTTCTTC. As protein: CAISSGVDEQFF.

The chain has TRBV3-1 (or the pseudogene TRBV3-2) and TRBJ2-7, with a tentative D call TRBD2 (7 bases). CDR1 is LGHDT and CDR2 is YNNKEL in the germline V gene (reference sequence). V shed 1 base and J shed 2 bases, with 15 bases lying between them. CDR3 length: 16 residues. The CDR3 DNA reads TGTGCCAGCAGCCAAGGTTCCGCGGGGGCCCCCTACGAGCAGTACTTC. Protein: CASSQGSAGAPYEQYF.

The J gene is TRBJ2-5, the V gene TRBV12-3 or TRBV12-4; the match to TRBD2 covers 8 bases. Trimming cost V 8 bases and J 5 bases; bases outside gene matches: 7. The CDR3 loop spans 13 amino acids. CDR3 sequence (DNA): TGTGCCAGCGGGGAAGCGGGAGTTGAGACCCAGTACTTC. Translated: CASGEAGVETQYF.

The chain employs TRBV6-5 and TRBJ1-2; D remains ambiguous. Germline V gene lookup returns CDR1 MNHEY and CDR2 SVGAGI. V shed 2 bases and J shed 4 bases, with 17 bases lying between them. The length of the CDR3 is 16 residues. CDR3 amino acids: CASSYTENKYSYGYTF. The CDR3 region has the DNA TGTGCCAGCAGTTACACTGAAAACAAATACAGCTATGGCTACACCTTC.

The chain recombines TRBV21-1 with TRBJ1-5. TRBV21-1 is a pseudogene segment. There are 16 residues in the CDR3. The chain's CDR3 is CASSKGGGNSNQPQHF. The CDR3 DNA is TGTGCCAGCAGCAAAGGGGGGGGGAATAGCAATCAGCCCCAGCATTTT.